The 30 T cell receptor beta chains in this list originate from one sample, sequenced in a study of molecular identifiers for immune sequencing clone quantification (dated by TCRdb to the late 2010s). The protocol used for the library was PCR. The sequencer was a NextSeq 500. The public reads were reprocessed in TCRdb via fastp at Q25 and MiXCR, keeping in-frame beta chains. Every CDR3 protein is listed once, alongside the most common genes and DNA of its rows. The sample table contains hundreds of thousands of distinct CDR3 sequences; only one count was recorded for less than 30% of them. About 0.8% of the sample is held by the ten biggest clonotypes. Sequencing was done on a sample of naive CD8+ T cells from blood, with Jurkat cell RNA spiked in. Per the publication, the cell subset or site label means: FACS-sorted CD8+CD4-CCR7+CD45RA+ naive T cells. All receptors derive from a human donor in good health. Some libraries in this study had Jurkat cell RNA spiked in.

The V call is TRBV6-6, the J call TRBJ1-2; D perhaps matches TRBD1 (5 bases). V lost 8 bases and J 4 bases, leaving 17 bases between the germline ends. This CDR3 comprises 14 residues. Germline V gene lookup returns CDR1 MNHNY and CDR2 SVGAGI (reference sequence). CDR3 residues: CASAGQGGTYGYTF. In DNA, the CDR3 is TGTGCCAGCGCCGGTCAGGGCGGAACCTATGGCTACACCTTC.

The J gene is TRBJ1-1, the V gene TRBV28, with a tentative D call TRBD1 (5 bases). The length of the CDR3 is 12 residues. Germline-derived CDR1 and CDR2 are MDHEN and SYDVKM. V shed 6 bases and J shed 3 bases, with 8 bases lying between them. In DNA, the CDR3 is TGTGCCAGCAGAGAGGGGTACACTGAAGCTTTCTTT. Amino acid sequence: CASREGYTEAFF. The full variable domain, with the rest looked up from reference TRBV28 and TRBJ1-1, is DVKVTQSSRYLVKRTGEKVFLECVQDMDHENMFWYRQDPGLGLRLIYFSYDVKMKEKGDIPEGYSVSREKKERFSLILESASTNQTSMYLCASREGYTEAFFGQGTRLTVV.

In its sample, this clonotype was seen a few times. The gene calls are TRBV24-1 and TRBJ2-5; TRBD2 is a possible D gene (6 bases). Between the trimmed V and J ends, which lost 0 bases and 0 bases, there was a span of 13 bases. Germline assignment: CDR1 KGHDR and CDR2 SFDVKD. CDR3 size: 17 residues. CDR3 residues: CATSDLLSGSDQETQYF. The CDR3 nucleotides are TGTGCCACCAGTGATTTGCTCTCCGGGAGTGACCAAGAGACCCAGTACTTC.

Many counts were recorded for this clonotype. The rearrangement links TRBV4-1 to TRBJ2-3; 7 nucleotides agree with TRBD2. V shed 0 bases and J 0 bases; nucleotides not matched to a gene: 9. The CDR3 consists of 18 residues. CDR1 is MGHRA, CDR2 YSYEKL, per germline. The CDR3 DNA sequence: TGCGCCAGCAGCCAAGACGTTAGTAAGCGGGGTAGCACAGATACGCAGTATTTT. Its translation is CASSQDVSKRGSTDTQYF.

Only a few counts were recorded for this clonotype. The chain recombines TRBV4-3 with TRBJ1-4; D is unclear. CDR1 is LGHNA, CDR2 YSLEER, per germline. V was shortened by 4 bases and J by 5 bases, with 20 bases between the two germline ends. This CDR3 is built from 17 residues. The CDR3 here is CASSRNLPIDVNEKLFF. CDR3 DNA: TGCGCCAGCAGCCGAAACCTACCGATCGACGTAAATGAAAAACTGTTTTTT.

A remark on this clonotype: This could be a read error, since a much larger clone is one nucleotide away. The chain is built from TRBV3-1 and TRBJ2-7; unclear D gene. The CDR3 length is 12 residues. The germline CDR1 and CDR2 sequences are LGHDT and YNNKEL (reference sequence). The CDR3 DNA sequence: TGTGCCAGCAGCCAAGTAGTCGAAGAGCGGTACTTC. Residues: CASSQVVEERYF.

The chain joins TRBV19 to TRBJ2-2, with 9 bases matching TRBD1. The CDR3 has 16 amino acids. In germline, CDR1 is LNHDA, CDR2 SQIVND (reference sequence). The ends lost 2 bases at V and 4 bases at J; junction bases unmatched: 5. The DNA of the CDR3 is TGTGCCAGTAGTATATCCGGGACAGGGAGCACCGGGGAGCTGTTTTTT. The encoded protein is CASSISGTGSTGELFF. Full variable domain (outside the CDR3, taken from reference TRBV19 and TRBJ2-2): DGGITQSPKYLFRKEGQNVTLSCEQNLNHDAMYWYRQDPGQGLRLIYYSQIVNDFQKGDIAEGYSVSREKKESFPLTVTSAQKNPTAFYLCASSISGTGSTGELFFGEGSRLTVL.

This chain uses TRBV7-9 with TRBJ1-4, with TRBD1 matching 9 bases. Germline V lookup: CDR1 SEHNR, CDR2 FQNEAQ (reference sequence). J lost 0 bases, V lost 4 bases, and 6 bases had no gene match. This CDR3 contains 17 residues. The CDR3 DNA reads TGTGCCAGCAGCTCCTGGGACAGGGAAGCAACTAATGAAAAACTGTTTTTT. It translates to CASSSWDREATNEKLFF.

The CDR3 DNA reads as TGTGCCAGCAGTAAAACCTTATACAGGGACCCTGAAGCTTTCTTT. It codes for CASSKTLYRDPEAFF. The chain recombines TRBV6-2 or TRBV6-3 with TRBJ1-1, with D possibly TRBD1 on 6 matching bases. CDR3 length: 15 residues. Trimming left V 5 bases short and J 6 bases short, with 19 bases between. The germline V gene has CDR1 MNHEY and CDR2 SVGEGT.

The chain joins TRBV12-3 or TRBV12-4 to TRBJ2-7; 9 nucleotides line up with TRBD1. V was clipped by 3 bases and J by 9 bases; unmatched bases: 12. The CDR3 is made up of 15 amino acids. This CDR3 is CASSLGTGSLIGQYF. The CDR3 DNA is TGTGCCAGCAGTTTGGGGACAGGGTCTTTGATCGGGCAGTACTTC.

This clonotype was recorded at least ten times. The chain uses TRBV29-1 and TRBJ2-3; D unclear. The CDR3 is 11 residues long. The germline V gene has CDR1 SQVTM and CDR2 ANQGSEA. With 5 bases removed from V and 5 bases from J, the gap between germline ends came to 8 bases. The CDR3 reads CSVIVIDTQYF. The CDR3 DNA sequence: TGCAGCGTTATCGTGATAGATACGCAGTATTTT.

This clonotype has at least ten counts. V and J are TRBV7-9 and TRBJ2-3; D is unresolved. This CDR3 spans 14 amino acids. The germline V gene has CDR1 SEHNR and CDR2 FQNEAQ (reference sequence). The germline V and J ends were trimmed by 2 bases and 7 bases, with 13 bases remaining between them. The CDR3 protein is CASSLIIGSNTQYF. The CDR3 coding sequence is TGTGCCAGCAGCTTAATTATAGGATCAAATACGCAGTATTTT.

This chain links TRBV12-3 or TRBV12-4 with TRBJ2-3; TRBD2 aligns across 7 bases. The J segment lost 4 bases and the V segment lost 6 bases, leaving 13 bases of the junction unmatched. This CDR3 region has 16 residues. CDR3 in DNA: TGTGCCAGCAGAGCCGCCGCGTCTGGGAGGGCAGATACGCAGTATTTT. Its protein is CASRAAASGRADTQYF.

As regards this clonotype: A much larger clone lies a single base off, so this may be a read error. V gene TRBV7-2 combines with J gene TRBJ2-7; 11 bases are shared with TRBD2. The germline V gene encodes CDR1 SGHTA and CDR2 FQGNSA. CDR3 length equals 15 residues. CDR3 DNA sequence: TGTGCCGGCAGCGAAACTAGCGGGAGCTCCTACGAGCAGTACTTC. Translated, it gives CAGSETSGSSYEQYF.

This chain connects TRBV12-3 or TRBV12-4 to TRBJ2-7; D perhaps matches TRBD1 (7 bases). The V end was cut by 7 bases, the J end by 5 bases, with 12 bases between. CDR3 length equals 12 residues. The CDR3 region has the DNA TGTGCCAGCAATCAGGGGGGCGACGAGCAGTACTTC. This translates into CASNQGGDEQYF.

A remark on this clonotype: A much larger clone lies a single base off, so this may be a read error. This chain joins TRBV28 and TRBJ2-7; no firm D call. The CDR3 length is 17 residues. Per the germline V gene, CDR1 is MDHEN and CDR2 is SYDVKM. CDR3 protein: CAGSRRRLVMDSYEQYF. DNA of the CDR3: TGTGCCGGCAGTAGACGGCGGCTCGTTATGGACTCCTACGAGCAGTACTTC.

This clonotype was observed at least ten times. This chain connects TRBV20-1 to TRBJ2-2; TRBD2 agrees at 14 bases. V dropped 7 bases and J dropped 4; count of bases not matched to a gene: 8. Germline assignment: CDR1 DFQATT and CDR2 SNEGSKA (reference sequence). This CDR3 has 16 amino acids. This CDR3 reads CSVRRGTSGSTGELFF. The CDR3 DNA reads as TGCAGTGTACGAAGGGGGACTAGCGGGAGCACCGGGGAGCTGTTTTTT.

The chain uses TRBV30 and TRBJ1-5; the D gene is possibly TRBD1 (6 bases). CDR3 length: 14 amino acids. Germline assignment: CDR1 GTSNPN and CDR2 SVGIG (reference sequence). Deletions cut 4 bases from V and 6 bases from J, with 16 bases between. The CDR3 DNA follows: TGTGCCTGGACTACAGGGCAGGGAAGTCAGCCCCAGCATTTT. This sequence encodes CAWTTGQGSQPQHF.

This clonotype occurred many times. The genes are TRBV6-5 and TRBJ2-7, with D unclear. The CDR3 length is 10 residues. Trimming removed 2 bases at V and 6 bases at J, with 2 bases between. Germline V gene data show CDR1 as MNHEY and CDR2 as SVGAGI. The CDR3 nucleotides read TGTGCCAGCAGTTACCCCGAGCAGTACTTC. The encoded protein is CASSYPEQYF.

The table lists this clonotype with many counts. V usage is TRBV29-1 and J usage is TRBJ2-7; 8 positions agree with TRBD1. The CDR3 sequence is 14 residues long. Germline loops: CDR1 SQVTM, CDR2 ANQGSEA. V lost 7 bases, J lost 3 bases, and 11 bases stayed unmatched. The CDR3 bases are TGCAGCGCAGCTCAACGAGACAGGGGCTACGAGCAGTACTTC. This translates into CSAAQRDRGYEQYF.

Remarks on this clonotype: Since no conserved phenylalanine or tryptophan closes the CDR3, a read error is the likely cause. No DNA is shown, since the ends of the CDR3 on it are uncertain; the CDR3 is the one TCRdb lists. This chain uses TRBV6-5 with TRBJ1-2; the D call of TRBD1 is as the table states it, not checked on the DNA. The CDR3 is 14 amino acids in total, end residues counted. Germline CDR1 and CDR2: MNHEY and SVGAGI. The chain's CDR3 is CASSFQGGNYGCTL.

In nucleotides, the CDR3 is TGTGCCAGTAGTATCGGTCCAGGGTTGGAGACCCAGTACTTC. Protein product: CASSIGPGLETQYF. V is TRBV19 and J is TRBJ2-5; perhaps TRBD1 as D (5 bases). The CDR3 totals 14 residues. Trimming stripped 3 bases from V and 5 bases from J, with 13 bases between. CDR1 and CDR2 from the germline V gene are LNHDA and SQIVND (reference sequence).

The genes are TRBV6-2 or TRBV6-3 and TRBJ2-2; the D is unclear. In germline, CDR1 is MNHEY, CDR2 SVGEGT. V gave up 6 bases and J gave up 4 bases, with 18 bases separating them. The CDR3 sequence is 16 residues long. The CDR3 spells CASRSPRLGSTGELFF. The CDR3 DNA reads TGTGCCAGCAGGTCCCCCCGATTAGGGTCCACCGGGGAGCTGTTTTTT.

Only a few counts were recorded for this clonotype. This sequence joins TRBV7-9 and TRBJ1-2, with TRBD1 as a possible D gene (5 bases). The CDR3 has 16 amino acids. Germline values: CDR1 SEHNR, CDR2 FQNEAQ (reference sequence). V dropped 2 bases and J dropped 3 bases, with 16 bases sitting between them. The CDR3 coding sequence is TGTGCCAGCAGCTTAAATTTAGGTGACAGACACTATGGCTACACCTTC. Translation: CASSLNLGDRHYGYTF.

CDR3 sequence: CASSYQRGYEQYF. CDR3 in DNA: TGTGCCAGCAGTTACCAGCGGGGCTACGAGCAGTACTTC. The chain employs TRBV6-5 and TRBJ2-7, with TRBD2 matching over 7 bases. The CDR3 consists of 13 residues. V gave up 2 bases and J gave up 3 bases; unmatched junction bases: 1. Germline V lookup: CDR1 MNHEY, CDR2 SVGAGI.

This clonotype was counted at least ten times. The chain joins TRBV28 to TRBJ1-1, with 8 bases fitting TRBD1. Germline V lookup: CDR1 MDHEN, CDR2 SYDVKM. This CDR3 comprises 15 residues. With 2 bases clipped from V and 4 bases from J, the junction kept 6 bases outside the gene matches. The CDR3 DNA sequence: TGTGCCAGCAGTTTAGGACCAGGGACAGGCACTGAAGCTTTCTTT. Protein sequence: CASSLGPGTGTEAFF.

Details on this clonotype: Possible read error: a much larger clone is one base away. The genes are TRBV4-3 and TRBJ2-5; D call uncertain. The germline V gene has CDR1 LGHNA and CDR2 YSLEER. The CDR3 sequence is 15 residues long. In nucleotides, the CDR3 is TGCGCCAGCAGCCAAGATCGCCAGTCCCAAGAGACCCGGTACTTC. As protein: CASSQDRQSQETRYF.

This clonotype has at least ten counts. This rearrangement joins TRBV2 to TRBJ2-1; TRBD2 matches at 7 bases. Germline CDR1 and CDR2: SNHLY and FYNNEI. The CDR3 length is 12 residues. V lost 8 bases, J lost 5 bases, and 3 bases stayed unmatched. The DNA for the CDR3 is TGTGCCAGCGGGACTACCGACAATGAGCAGTTCTTC. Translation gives CASGTTDNEQFF. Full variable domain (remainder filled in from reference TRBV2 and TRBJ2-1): EPEVTQTPSHQVTQMGQEVILRCVPISNHLYFYWYRQILGQKVEFLVSFYNNEISEKSEIFDDQFSVERPDGSNFTLKIRSTKLEDSAMYFCASGTTDNEQFFGPGTRLTVL.

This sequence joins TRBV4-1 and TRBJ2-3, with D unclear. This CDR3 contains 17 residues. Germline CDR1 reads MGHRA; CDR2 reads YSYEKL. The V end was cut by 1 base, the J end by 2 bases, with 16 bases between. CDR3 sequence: CASSQGLRVPNTDTQYF. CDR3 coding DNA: TGCGCCAGCAGCCAAGGCCTACGAGTCCCGAACACAGATACGCAGTATTTT.

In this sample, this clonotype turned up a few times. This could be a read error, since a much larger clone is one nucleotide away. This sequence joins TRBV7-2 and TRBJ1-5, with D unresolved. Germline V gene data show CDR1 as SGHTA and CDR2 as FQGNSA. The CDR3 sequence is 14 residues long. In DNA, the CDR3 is TGTGCCAGAAGCTCTCCGTATAGCAATCAGCCCCAGCATTTT. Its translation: CARSSPYSNQPQHF.